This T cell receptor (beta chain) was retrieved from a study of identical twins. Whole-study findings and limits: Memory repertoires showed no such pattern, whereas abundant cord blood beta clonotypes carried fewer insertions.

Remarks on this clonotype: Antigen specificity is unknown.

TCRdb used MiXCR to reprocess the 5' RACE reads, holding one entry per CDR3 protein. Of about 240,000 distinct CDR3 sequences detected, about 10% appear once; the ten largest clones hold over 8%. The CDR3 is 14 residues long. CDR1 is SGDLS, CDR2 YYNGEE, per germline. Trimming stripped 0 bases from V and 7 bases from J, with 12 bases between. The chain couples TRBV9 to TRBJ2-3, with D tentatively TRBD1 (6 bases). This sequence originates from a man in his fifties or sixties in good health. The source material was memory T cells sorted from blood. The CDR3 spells CASSVDVGQNTQYF. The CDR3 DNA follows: TGTGCCAGCAGCGTAGACGTAGGACAGAATACGCAGTATTTT.